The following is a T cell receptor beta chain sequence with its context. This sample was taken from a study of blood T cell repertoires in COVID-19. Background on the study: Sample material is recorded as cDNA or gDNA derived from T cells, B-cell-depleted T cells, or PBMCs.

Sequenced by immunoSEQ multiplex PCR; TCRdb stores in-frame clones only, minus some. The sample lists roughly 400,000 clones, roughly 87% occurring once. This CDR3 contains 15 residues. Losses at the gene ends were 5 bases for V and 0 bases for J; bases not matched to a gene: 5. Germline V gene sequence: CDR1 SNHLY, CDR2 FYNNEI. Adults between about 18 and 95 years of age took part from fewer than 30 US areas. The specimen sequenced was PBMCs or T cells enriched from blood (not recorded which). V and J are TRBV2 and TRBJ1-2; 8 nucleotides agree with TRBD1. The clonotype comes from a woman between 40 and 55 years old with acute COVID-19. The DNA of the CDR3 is TGTGCCAGCAGTCCGCAGACAGGGGCTAACTATGGCTACACCTTC. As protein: CASSPQTGANYGYTF.